A selection of T cell receptor beta chains follows, all from one sample in a study of blood T cell repertoires in COVID-19. Repertoires were generated with immunoSEQ multiplex PCR, while TCRdb's copy carries only in-frame clones and drops some. The sample records around 50,000 clones, 82% being singletons. The sample taken for sequencing was peripheral blood. The origin of the receptors is a man aged 40-50 years with acute or convalescent COVID-19. CDR3s leave out the opening cysteine and the closing phenylalanine or tryptophan. Clone size is stated in some rows and not others, as once, few, many or a class when expanded.

V,J,size,CDR3
TRBV19,TRBJ1-1,NA,ASSQTLNTEAF
TRBV19,TRBJ2-7,NA,ASSNQGGYEQY
TRBV9,TRBJ2-1,NA,ASSLQGGTNEWQF
TRBV5-4,TRBJ1-3,once,ASSLGGTAGNTIY
TRBV12-3/TRBV12-4,TRBJ2-6,NA,ASVNSGANVLT
TRBV5-1,TRBJ2-7,NA,ASSLGDRGGGEQY
TRBV2,TRBJ2-1,few,ASSTLQGLSYNEQF
TRBV29-1,TRBJ1-3,NA,SAGVSGNTIY
TRBV27,TRBJ1-5,NA,ASRQTGNNQPQH
TRBV9,TRBJ2-5,NA,ASSENAGGETQY
TRBV4-1,TRBJ2-3,NA,ASSQDRDSRGTDTQY
TRBV29-1,TRBJ1-2,NA,SVGDSQTQPYGYT
TRBV5-5,TRBJ2-5,NA,ASSLVEAGSEY